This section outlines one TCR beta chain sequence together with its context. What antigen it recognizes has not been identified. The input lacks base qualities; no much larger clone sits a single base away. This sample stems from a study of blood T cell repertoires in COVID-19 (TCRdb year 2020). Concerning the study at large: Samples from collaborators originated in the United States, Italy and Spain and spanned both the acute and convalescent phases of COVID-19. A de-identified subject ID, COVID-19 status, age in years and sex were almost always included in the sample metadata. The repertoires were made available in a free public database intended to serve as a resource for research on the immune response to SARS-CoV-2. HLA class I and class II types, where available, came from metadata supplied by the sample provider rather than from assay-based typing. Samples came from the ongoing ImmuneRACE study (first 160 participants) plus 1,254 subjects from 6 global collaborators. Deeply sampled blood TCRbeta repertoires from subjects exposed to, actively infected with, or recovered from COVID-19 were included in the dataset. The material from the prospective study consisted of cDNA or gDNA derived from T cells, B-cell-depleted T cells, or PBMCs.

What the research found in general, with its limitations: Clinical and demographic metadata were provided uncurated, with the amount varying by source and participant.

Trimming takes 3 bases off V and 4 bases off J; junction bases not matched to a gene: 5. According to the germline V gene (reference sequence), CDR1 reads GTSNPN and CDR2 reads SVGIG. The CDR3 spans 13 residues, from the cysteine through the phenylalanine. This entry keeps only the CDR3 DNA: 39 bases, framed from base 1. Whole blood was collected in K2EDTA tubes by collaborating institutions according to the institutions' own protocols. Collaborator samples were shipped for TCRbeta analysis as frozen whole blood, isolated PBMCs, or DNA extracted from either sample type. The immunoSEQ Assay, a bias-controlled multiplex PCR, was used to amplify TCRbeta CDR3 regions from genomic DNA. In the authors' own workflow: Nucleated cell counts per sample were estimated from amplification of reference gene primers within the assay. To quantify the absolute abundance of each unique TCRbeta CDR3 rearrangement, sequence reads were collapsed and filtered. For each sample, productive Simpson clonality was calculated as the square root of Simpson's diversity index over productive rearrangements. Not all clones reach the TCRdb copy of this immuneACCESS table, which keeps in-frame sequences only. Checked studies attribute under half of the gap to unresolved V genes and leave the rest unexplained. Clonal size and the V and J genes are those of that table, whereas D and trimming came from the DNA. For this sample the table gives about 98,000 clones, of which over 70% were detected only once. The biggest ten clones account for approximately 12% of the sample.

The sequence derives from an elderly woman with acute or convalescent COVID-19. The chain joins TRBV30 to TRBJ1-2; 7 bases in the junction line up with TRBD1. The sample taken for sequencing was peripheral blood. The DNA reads TGTGCCTGGAGACTCGGGACAGCCTATGGCTACACCTTC. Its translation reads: CAWRLGTAYGYTF. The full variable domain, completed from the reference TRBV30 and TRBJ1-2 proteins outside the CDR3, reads SQTIHQWPATLVQPVGSPLSLECTVEGTSNPNLYWYRQAAGRGLQLLFYSVGIGQISSEVPQNLSASRPQDRQFILSSKKLLLSDSGFYLCAWRLGTAYGYTFGSGTRLTVV.